The clone carrying this T cell receptor (beta chain) has only one observation. Its antigen is currently unknown. The sorted Tregs were CD4+CD25+CD127-/low cells. Overall study results and limits: Tumor memory CD4+ T cell TCR gene usage clustered with blood and lymph node memory CD4+ cells and lymph node naive CD4+ cells. The larger-cohort validation was restricted to a single TCR beta V-J rearrangement rather than whole repertoires.

Constant-region reverse primers amplified full-length variable regions, followed by semi-nested Nested Universal Primer A PCR. A single record per CDR3 protein comes from TCRdb applying MiXCR to the 5' RACE reads. The table includes over 40,000 distinct CDR3 sequences, around 23% detected once. The CDR3 consists of 14 residues. Looked up from germline, CDR1 is GTSNPN and CDR2 is SVGIG (reference sequence). V dropped 2 bases and J dropped 2 bases, with 10 bases sitting between them. The clonotype comes from a female donor with breast cancer. Material: Tregs sorted from a lymph node. This rearrangement joins TRBV30 to TRBJ1-5; no clear D. CDR3 bases: TGTGCCTGGAGTCCGCTGGTGGGCAATCAGCCCCAGCATTTT. Encoded protein: CAWSPLVGNQPQHF.